Listed below are T cell receptor beta chains from one sample, sequenced in a study of metastatic and nonmetastatic thyroid tumors. TCRdb ran MiXCR on the PCR reads. This sample yields approximately 30,000 clones, of which around 7.4% are seen a single time; about 39% belongs to the top ten. The sample taken for sequencing was blood. The receptors come from a female donor with papillary thyroid cancer or a benign thyroid nodule (not recorded which). Some clones in this sample may be carry-over from other donors' samples. The conserved cysteine and the conserved F or W are not part of the CDR3 here. Fields, in order: J gene, V gene, CDR3 protein.

>TRBJ2-2|TRBV10-1
AGSESGVGELF
>TRBJ2-3|TRBV20-1
SAVQREGGTDTQY
>TRBJ1-5|TRBV6-6
ASSYSRGSNQPQH
>TRBJ2-1|TRBV19
ATRGLAGDNEQF
>TRBJ2-6|TRBV18
ASSPGTGTENSGANVLT
>TRBJ2-7|TRBV5-1
ASSLGWTGGVEQY
>TRBJ2-7|TRBV12-3/TRBV12-4
ASSSAGGNYEQY
>TRBJ1-6|TRBV7-3
ASSLLAHNSPLH
>TRBJ2-1|TRBV9
ASSVASGRVGEQF
>TRBJ1-5|TRBV6-1
ASSPRGRGNQPQH
>TRBJ2-4|TRBV7-2
ASSMLSRGHRTKNIQY
>TRBJ2-7|TRBV4-1
ASSQEPYEQY
>TRBJ2-3|TRBV12-3/TRBV12-4
ASSFLDTGSRKY
>TRBJ1-4|TRBV11-1
ASSLGSLRGGRLEKLF
>TRBJ1-6|TRBV5-1
ASSSAGGYNSPLH
>TRBJ1-6|TRBV30
AWSVLLNSPLH
>TRBJ1-5|TRBV24-1
ATSDHEWGGNQPQH
>TRBJ1-6|TRBV5-6
ASSLKPNSPLH
>TRBJ2-1|TRBV11-2
ASSRGTSGGEQF
>TRBJ2-6|TRBV6-1
ASSNSGAGANVLT
>TRBJ2-5|TRBV19
ASSPDPGETQY
>TRBJ2-7|TRBV28
ASSSLAGYHEQC
>TRBJ2-1|TRBV20-1
SARDGLANEQF
>TRBJ1-6|TRBV6-7
AHCRRESSYNSPLH
>TRBJ1-5|TRBV10-2
ASSESGGRWQPQH
>TRBJ2-2|TRBV27
ASGPGQPNTGELF
>TRBJ2-5|TRBV29-1
SVSKRAWETQY
>TRBJ2-2|TRBV27
ASSRGRNTGELF
>TRBJ1-2|TRBV3-1
ASSRDYGYT
>TRBJ2-7|TRBV6-2/TRBV6-3
ASRSIPGGGAGGPTYEQY
>TRBJ2-5|TRBV7-9
ASSSASGSWQETQY
>TRBJ1-1|TRBV20-1
SATDGTEAF
>TRBJ1-1|TRBV20-1
SARDWETEAF
>TRBJ2-3|TRBV28
ASSPLSTDTQY
>TRBJ2-1|TRBV15
ATSTRGGPPGNEQF
>TRBJ2-7|TRBV12-3/TRBV12-4
ASSLRVGTVALEQY
>TRBJ1-5|TRBV5-5
ASSFLGQSNQPQH
>TRBJ1-2|TRBV5-4
ASRDREGLNYGYT
>TRBJ1-2|TRBV6-2/TRBV6-3
ASSRTGGHYGYT
>TRBJ2-7|TRBV9
ASSVALAGSEQY
>TRBJ2-1|TRBV30
AWNAGQGSSSYNEQF
>TRBJ2-7|TRBV11-2
ASRPTAGGNAYEQY
>TRBJ2-3|TRBV6-4
ASTPLGTSGRRFDWSDTQY
>TRBJ2-2|TRBV13
ASSRWGGGAGTGELF
>TRBJ2-7|TRBV2
ASRDGEGWGSDYEQY
>TRBJ2-3|TRBV20-1
SARDSGPPGLAVHTQY
>TRBJ1-2|TRBV28
ASSTGQGKYGYT
>TRBJ2-3|TRBV6-4
ASSLRDRGTRPY
>TRBJ1-2|TRBV20-1
SALTEEANYGYT
>TRBJ2-5|TRBV20-1
SARDPGIKETQY
>TRBJ2-5|TRBV27
ASSPEGWNSARETQY
>TRBJ2-1|TRBV6-2/TRBV6-3
ASSMSRGPYNEQF
>TRBJ2-6|TRBV11-3
ASSLGSGEWGANVLT
>TRBJ1-5|TRBV3-1
ASSPTYSNQPQH
>TRBJ2-3|TRBV20-1
SALLAGGAMY
>TRBJ2-1|TRBV4-1
ASSQDTATYNEQF
>TRBJ1-2|TRBV18
ASSPSRGNGYT
>TRBJ2-1|TRBV7-6
ASSLAPGQNEQF
>TRBJ2-2|TRBV20-1
SARSARTGELF